Each of the 24 T cell receptor beta chains below was sequenced from the same sample in a study of blood T cells in healthy people across ages. The authors ran a second PCR of roughly 6 to 12 cycles using a sample-barcoded 5' primer and a J-beta primer mix. TCRdb re-analysed the 5' RACE reads in MiXCR, keeping a single row per CDR3 protein. The table has 800,000 to 950,000 distinct CDR3 sequences, around 29% seen once. The same data also contributed to another study, on T cells of mothers and their children.

Sequenced: blood. Receptors were obtained from a middle-aged woman in good health.

The V and J genes are TRBV4-2 and TRBJ2-5, with a possible D match to TRBD1 (6 bases). Germline V gene lookup returns CDR1 LGHNA and CDR2 YNFKEQ. The V end lost 2 bases, the J end lost 1 base, and 8 bases lay between the germline ends. The CDR3 has 14 amino acids. Here the CDR3 DNA reads TGTGCCAGCAGCCAAACGACAGGCCAAGAGACCCAGTACTTC. This sequence encodes CASSQTTGQETQYF.

Remarks on this clonotype: A much larger clone lies a single base off, so this may be a read error. CDR3 sequence: CASSAARDPNEQFF. The CDR3 region has the DNA TGTGCCAGCAGCGCAGCCCGGGATCCAAATGAGCAGTTCTTC. The chain links TRBV9 to TRBJ2-1, with a weak D call TRBD2 (5 bases). Trimming took 3 bases from V and 7 from J, leaving 14 bases between them. Germline values: CDR1 SGDLS, CDR2 YYNGEE. CDR3 length: 14 residues.

Only a few counts were recorded for this clonotype. A much larger clone sits a single nucleotide away, making a read error possible. The chain has TRBV6-2 or TRBV6-3 and TRBJ1-5, with TRBD1 matching 9 bases. The CDR3 covers 17 residues. Germline assignment: CDR1 MNHEY and CDR2 SVGEGT. The CDR3 loop reads CASRALTGGNSDQPQHF. The CDR3 coding sequence is TGTGCCAGCAGGGCCCTGACAGGGGGGAATAGCGATCAGCCCCAGCATTTT.

This clonotype was observed a few times. This sequence may be a read error, since a much larger clone differs from it by one base. This sequence joins TRBV7-2 and TRBJ1-4; D gene uncertain. The CDR3 covers 13 residues. The V gene's germline CDR1 is SGHTA and CDR2 FQGNSA. Trimming took 5 bases from V and 16 from J, leaving 20 bases between them. The CDR3 region is CASSPHRRGARFF. CDR3 in DNA: TGTGCCAGCAGCCCCCATCGCCGCGGAGCGCGGTTTTTT.

On this clonotype: A read error may be the cause here, since a much bigger clone is one base away. The rearrangement joins TRBV29-1 to TRBJ2-5; D uncertain. The germline V gene has CDR1 SQVTM and CDR2 ANQGSEA. The CDR3 totals 10 residues. Trimming stripped 7 bases from V and 11 bases from J, with 14 bases between. The CDR3 loop reads CSAEFNEQYF. CDR3 DNA sequence: TGCAGCGCCGAGTTTAATGAGCAGTACTTC.

The sample holds many counts of this clonotype. The chain recombines TRBV27 with TRBJ2-5; D tentatively fits TRBD1 or TRBD2 (5 bases each). The germline V gene has CDR1 MNHEY and CDR2 SMNVEV (reference sequence). This CDR3 region has 15 residues. Trimming stripped 3 bases from V and 2 bases from J, with 13 bases between. CDR3 sequence (DNA): TGTGCCAGCAGTTTCTCCGGGGCACCGCAAGAGACCCAGTACTTC. It codes for CASSFSGAPQETQYF.

This clonotype has only a few counts. V and J are TRBV6-5 and TRBJ1-1; D is uncertain. Germline V CDR1 and CDR2: MNHEY, SVGAGI. V lost 6 bases, J lost 1 base, and 12 bases lay in between. The CDR3 has 14 residues. The CDR3 coding sequence is TGTGCCAGCAGCTCCTTTTGGCAGAACACTGAAGCTTTCTTT. It specifies CASSSFWQNTEAFF.

This clonotype was recorded once. A read error is possible here, since a much larger clone lies one base away. The V call is TRBV10-3, the J call TRBJ2-3; maybe TRBD2 (6 bases). V lost 4 bases to trimming and J lost 4 bases, with 15 bases between them. CDR3 length: 15 amino acids. Germline-derived CDR1 and CDR2 are ENHRY and SYGVKD. The CDR3 reads CAISGRGDGSDTQYF. The CDR3 DNA sequence: TGTGCCATCAGTGGGCGGGGAGACGGCTCAGATACGCAGTATTTT.

The chain has TRBV11-2 and TRBJ2-6; tentative D call: TRBD2 (6 bases). CDR1 and CDR2 (germline): SGHAT, FQNNGV. The CDR3 spans 16 residues. Trimming stripped 8 bases from V and 0 bases from J, with 14 bases between. CDR3 sequence: CASSRIGGSGANVLTF. DNA for the CDR3: TGTGCCAGCTCGCGCATCGGGGGCTCTGGGGCCAACGTCCTGACTTTC.

The J gene is TRBJ2-7, the V gene TRBV20-1, with 8 positions matching TRBD2. Trimming at V came to 3 bases and at J to 0 bases, leaving 10 bases not matched to a gene. The CDR3 has 16 residues. CDR1 is DFQATT, CDR2 SNEGSKA, per germline (reference sequence). The CDR3 DNA reads as TGCAGTGCTAGCGCACCAAGCGGGGGAAGCTCCTACGAGCAGTACTTC. Translated, it gives CSASAPSGGSSYEQYF.

This clonotype was seen repeatedly, ten times or more. This rearrangement joins TRBV7-3 to TRBJ2-3; TRBD1 aligns across 7 bases. The CDR3 consists of 17 residues. The germline V gene encodes CDR1 SGHTA and CDR2 FQGTGA. The V and J ends lost 5 bases and 1 base, in that order; junction bases with no gene match: 12. The CDR3: CASSPSRGQFRTDTQYF. The CDR3 region has the DNA TGTGCCAGCAGCCCCAGTAGGGGACAGTTCCGCACAGATACGCAGTATTTT.

This chain joins TRBV7-8 and TRBJ1-1; unclear D gene. V lost 5 bases to trimming and J lost 7 bases, with 11 bases between them. Germline CDR1 SGHVS, CDR2 FQNEAQ. The CDR3 consists of 12 residues. CDR3 coding DNA: TGTGCCAGCAGCAATTCGGGTCTTGAAGCTTTCTTT. Translated, it gives CASSNSGLEAFF.

This clonotype was recorded many times. V usage is TRBV24-1 and J usage is TRBJ1-2; 7 bases are shared with TRBD1. Germline trimming cut 4 bases from V and 7 bases from J; bases unmatched to any gene: 8. Germline CDR1 and CDR2: KGHDR and SFDVKD. CDR3 length: 14 residues. In DNA form, the CDR3 reads TGTGCCACCAGTGACCCGACAGGGTTTGGTGGCTACACCTTC. Protein product: CATSDPTGFGGYTF.

This clonotype was seen more than once but under ten times. The J gene is TRBJ2-5, the V gene TRBV5-1; 8 nucleotides align to TRBD2. The V gene end was trimmed by 4 bases and the J gene end by 1 base; junction bases not matched to a gene: 9. The CDR3 is 16 amino acids. CDR1 and CDR2 (germline): SGHRS, YFSETQ. The CDR3 sequence: CASSPGRGGFQETQYF. The CDR3, as DNA: TGCGCCAGCAGCCCCGGGAGGGGAGGATTCCAAGAGACCCAGTACTTC.

This clonotype came up many times. The chain links TRBV12-3 or TRBV12-4 to TRBJ1-2; TRBD1 aligns across 9 bases. The CDR3 loop spans 13 amino acids. The ends lost 6 bases at V and 7 bases at J; junction bases unmatched: 6. The CDR3 DNA is TGTGCCAGCAGGTCTACAGGGGGCAGTGGCTACACCTTC. Translated: CASRSTGGSGYTF.

Many counts were recorded for this clonotype. The V call is TRBV2, the J call TRBJ2-7, with unresolved D. V gave up 7 bases and J gave up 0 bases, with 10 bases separating them. The CDR3 covers 13 residues. Germline V gene data show CDR1 as SNHLY and CDR2 as FYNNEI. Here the CDR3 reads CASTDESSYEQYF. CDR3 sequence (DNA): TGTGCCAGCACGGATGAGAGCTCCTACGAGCAGTACTTC.

This clonotype has ten or more counts. This chain joins TRBV25-1 and TRBJ2-1; 7 nucleotides agree with TRBD2. CDR1 is MGHDK, CDR2 SYGVNS, per germline. Germline trimming cut 2 bases from V and 7 bases from J; bases unmatched to any gene: 8. The CDR3 contains 15 residues. CDR3 residues: CASSEPDGGGNEQFF. The CDR3 DNA reads as TGTGCCAGCAGTGAACCGGACGGCGGGGGAAATGAGCAGTTCTTC. Supplemented by reference TRBV25-1 and TRBJ2-1, the full variable domain reads EADIYQTPRYLVIGTGKKITLECSQTMGHDKMYWYQQDPGMELHLIHYSYGVNSTEKGDLSSESTVSRIRTEHFPLTLESARPSHTSQYLCASSEPDGGGNEQFFGPGTRLTVL.

This clonotype was detected many times. The rearrangement uses TRBV24-1 and TRBJ2-5, with 14 bases matching TRBD2. This CDR3 spans 16 amino acids. The junction had 3 bases not matched to a gene; V was cut back by 6 bases and J by 1 base. Looked up from germline, CDR1 is KGHDR and CDR2 is SFDVKD. The CDR3 DNA sequence: TGTGCCACCAGTCGGACTAGCGGGAGGCTCCAAGAGACCCAGTACTTC. Its translation is CATSRTSGRLQETQYF.

Concerning this clonotype itself: This clone may be a read error of a much larger clone one base away. This chain connects TRBV7-2 to TRBJ2-6; D not certain. CDR1 SGHTA and CDR2 FQGNSA come from the germline V gene. The CDR3 covers 14 residues. CDR3: CAGSHGSGANVLTF. The CDR3 region has the DNA TGTGCCGGCAGTCACGGGTCTGGGGCCAACGTCCTGACTTTC.

This clonotype was counted at least ten times. The rearrangement uses TRBV6-1 and TRBJ2-1; no definite D call. V was trimmed by 2 bases and J by 2 bases, leaving 13 bases between them. CDR3 size: 16 residues. Looked up from germline, CDR1 is MNHNS and CDR2 is SASEGT. The CDR3 DNA follows: TGTGCCAGCAGTGAAACTATAGGGATTACCTACAATGAGCAGTTCTTC. Its protein is CASSETIGITYNEQFF.

This chain uses TRBV27 with TRBJ2-1; 7 bases match TRBD1. This CDR3 has 16 residues. Germline-derived CDR1 and CDR2 are MNHEY and SMNVEV (reference sequence). V gave up 3 bases and J gave up 1 base; unmatched junction bases: 6. The CDR3 sequence is CASSLLGGRSYNEQFF. The CDR3 DNA reads as TGTGCCAGCAGTTTGTTAGGGGGCCGGTCCTACAATGAGCAGTTCTTC.

This clonotype has ten or more counts. This sequence joins TRBV10-2 and TRBJ2-3; 9 bases fit TRBD2. This CDR3 is built from 15 residues. The V and J ends lost 6 bases and 4 bases, in that order; junction bases with no gene match: 8. Germline V gives CDR1 WSHSY, CDR2 SAAADI. In nucleotides, the CDR3 is TGCGCCAGCAGCGACGGACTAGCGACCCCAGATACGCAGTATTTT. Its protein is CASSDGLATPDTQYF.

This clonotype has at least ten counts. The V gene is TRBV30, the J gene TRBJ1-5, with D possibly matching TRBD1 (6 bases). This CDR3 spans 12 amino acids. Looked up from germline, CDR1 is GTSNPN and CDR2 is SVGIG (reference sequence). Trimming took 0 bases from V and 6 from J, leaving 6 bases between them. The CDR3 here is CAWSVQGQPQHF. CDR3 sequence (DNA): TGTGCCTGGAGTGTACAGGGTCAGCCCCAGCATTTT.

This clonotype appeared many times. V usage is TRBV27 and J usage is TRBJ1-6, with no clear D. Trimming took 6 bases from V and 3 from J, leaving 3 bases between them. The CDR3 loop spans 12 amino acids. Looked up from germline, CDR1 is MNHEY and CDR2 is SMNVEV (reference sequence). The CDR3 loop reads CASSLYNSPLHF. Here the CDR3 DNA reads TGTGCCAGCAGCCTCTATAATTCACCCCTCCACTTT.